This T cell receptor beta chain was profiled in a study of blood T cell repertoires in COVID-19. Residents of about two dozen US areas, aged about 18 to 100 years, made up the participants. This clone showed up just once. V was trimmed by 6 bases and J by 10 bases, leaving 10 bases between them. This CDR3 is 11 amino acids long. Some clones are missing from TCRdb's copy, which holds only in-frame ones; the method was immunoSEQ multiplex PCR. The sample includes 300,000 to 450,000 clones, around nine tenths of them seen just once. What was sequenced was PBMCs or T cells enriched from blood (not recorded which). The TCR comes from a woman in her twenties or thirties who had been exposed to COVID-19. V is TRBV12-3 or TRBV12-4 and J is TRBJ2-1; TRBD2 might be the D (5 bases). The CDR3 nucleotides are TGTGCCAGCAGCCCAAGGGAGGAGCAGTTCTTC. It is translated as CASSPREEQFF.